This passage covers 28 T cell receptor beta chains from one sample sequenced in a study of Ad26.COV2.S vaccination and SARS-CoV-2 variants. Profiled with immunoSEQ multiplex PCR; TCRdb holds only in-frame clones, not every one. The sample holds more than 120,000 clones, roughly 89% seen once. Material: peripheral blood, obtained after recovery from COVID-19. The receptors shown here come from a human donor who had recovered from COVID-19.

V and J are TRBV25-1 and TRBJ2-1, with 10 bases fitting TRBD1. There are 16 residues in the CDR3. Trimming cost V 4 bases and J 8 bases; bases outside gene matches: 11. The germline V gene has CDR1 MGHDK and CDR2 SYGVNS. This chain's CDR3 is CASSGRDRGLEDEQFF. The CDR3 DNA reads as TGTGCCAGCAGTGGCCGGGACAGGGGACTTGAGGATGAGCAGTTCTTC.

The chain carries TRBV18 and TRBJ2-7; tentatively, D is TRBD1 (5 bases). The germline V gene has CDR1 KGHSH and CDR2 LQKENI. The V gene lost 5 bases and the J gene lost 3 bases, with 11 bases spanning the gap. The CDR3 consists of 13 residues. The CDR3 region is CASSEGANYEQYF. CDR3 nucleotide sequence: TGTGCCAGCTCAGAAGGGGCTAACTACGAGCAGTACTTC. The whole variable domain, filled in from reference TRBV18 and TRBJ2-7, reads NAGVMQNPRHLVRRRGQEARLRCSPMKGHSHVYWYRQLPEEGLKFMVYLQKENIIDESGMPKERFSAEFPKEGPSILRIQQVVRGDSAAYFCASSEGANYEQYFGPGTRLTVT.

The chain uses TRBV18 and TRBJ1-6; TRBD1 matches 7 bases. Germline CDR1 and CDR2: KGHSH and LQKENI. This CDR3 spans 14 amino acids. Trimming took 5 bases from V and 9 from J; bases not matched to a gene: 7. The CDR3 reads CASSSGTESSPLHF. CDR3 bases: TGTGCCAGCTCATCCGGGACAGAGAGTTCACCCCTCCACTTT.

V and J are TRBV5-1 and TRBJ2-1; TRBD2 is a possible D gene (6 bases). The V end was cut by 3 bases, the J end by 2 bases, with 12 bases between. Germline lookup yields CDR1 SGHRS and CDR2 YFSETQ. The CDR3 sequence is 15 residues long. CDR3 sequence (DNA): TGCGCCAGCAGCTCCACGAGCGGGCCCTACAATGAGCAGTTCTTC. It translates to CASSSTSGPYNEQFF.

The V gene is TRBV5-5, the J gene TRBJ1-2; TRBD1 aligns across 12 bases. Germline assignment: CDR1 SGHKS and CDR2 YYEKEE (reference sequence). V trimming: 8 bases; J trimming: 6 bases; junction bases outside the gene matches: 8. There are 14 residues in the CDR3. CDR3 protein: CASIGTGGRDGYTF. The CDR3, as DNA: TGTGCCAGTATAGGGACAGGGGGCAGAGATGGCTACACCTTC.

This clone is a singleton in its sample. CDR3 region: CASSSPSARGYNEQFF. The CDR3 bases are TGTGCCAGCAGTTCCCCCTCGGCCCGGGGGTACAATGAGCAGTTCTTC. This sequence joins TRBV28 and TRBJ2-1; TRBD2 is a possible D gene (6 bases). CDR1 is MDHEN, CDR2 SYDVKM, per germline. V was shortened by 4 bases and J by 4 bases, with 17 bases between the two germline ends. The CDR3 length is 16 residues. Full variable domain (rest looked up from reference TRBV28 and TRBJ2-1): DVKVTQSSRYLVKRTGEKVFLECVQDMDHENMFWYRQDPGLGLRLIYFSYDVKMKEKGDIPEGYSVSREKKERFSLILESASTNQTSMYLCASSSPSARGYNEQFFGPGTRLTVL.

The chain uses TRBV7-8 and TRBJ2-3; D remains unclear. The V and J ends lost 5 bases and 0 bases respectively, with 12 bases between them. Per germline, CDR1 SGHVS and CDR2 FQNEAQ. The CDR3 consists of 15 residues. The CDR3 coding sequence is TGTGCCAGCAGCCCCCGAGCCCTTAGCACAGATACGCAGTATTTT. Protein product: CASSPRALSTDTQYF.

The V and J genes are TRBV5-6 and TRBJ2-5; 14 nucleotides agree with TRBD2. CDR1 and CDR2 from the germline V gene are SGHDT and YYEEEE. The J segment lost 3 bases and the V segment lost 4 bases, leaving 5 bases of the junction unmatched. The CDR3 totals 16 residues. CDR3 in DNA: TGTGCCAGCAGCCCGATGACTAGCGGGGGGGAAGAGACCCAGTACTTC. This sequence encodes CASSPMTSGGEETQYF.

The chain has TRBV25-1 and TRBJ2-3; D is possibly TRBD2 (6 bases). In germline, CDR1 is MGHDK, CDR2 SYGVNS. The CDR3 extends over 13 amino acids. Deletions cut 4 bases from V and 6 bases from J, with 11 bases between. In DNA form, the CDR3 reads TGTGCCAGCAGTGGACTGGGGGGTGATACGCAGTATTTT. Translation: CASSGLGGDTQYF.

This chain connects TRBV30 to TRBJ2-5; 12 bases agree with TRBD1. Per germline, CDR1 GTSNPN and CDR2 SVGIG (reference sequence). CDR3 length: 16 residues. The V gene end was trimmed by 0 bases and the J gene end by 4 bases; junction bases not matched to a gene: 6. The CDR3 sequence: CAWSVYGTGGLETQYF. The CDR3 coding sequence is TGTGCCTGGAGTGTGTATGGGACAGGGGGCTTAGAGACCCAGTACTTC.

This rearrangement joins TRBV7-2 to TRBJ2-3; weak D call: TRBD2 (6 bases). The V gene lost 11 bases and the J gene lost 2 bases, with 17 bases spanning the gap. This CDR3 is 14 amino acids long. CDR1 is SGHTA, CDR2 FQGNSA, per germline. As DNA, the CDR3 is TGTGCCGGTCAAGCGGGCCTATACACAGATACGCAGTATTTT. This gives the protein CAGQAGLYTDTQYF. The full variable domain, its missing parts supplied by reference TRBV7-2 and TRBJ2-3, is GAGVSQSPSNKVTEKGKDVELRCDPISGHTALYWYRQSLGQGLEFLIYFQGNSAPDKSGLPSDRFSAERTGGSVSTLTIQRTQQEDSAVYLCAGQAGLYTDTQYFGPGTRLTVL.

Here the CDR3 DNA reads TGTGCCACCGTAACCGGGACTCCTTACAATGAGCAGTTCTTC. This translates into CATVTGTPYNEQFF. The gene calls are TRBV28 and TRBJ2-1; D may be TRBD2 (6 bases). Germline CDR1 reads MDHEN; CDR2 reads SYDVKM. Trimming took off 10 bases at V and 4 bases at J, with 17 bases between the two ends. This CDR3 has 14 amino acids.

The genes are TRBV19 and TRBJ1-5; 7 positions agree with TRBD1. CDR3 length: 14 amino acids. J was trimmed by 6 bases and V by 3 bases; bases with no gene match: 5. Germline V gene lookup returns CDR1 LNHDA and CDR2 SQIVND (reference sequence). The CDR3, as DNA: TGTGCCAGTAGTATCTTGACAGGGTTTCAGCCCCAGCATTTT. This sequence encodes CASSILTGFQPQHF.

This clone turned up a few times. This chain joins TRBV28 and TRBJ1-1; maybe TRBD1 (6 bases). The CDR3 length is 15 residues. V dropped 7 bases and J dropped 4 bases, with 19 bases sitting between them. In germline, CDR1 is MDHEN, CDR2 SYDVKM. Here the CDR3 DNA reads TGTGCCAGCACCTACCCTGGGGGAGGGGGCACTGAAGCTTTCTTT. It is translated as CASTYPGGGGTEAFF. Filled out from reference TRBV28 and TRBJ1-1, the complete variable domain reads DVKVTQSSRYLVKRTGEKVFLECVQDMDHENMFWYRQDPGLGLRLIYFSYDVKMKEKGDIPEGYSVSREKKERFSLILESASTNQTSMYLCASTYPGGGGTEAFFGQGTRLTVV.

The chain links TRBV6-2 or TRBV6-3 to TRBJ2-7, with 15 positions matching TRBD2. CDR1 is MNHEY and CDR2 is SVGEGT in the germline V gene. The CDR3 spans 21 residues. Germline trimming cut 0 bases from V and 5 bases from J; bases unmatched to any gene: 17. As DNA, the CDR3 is TGTGCCAGCAGTTACTCGACGCAGAGGACTAGCGGGGGGGCCTCTTCACACGAGCAGTACTTC. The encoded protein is CASSYSTQRTSGGASSHEQYF.

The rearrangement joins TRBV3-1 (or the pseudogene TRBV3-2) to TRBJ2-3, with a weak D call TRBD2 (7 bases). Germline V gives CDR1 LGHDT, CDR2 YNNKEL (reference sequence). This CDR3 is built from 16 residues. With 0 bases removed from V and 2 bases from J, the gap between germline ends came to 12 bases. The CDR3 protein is CASSQDRGGNTDTQYF. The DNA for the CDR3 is TGTGCCAGCAGCCAAGATAGGGGGGGGAACACAGATACGCAGTATTTT.

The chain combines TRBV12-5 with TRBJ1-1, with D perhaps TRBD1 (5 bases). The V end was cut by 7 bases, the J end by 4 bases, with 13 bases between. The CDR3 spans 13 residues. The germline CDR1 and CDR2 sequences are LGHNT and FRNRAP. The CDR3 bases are TGTGCTAGTGCGCCCGGGGGGGTCACTGAAGCTTTCTTT. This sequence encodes CASAPGGVTEAFF.

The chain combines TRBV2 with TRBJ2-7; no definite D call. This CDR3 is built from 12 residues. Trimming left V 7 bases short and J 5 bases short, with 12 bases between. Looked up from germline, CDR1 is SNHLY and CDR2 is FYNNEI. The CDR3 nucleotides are TGTGCCAGCAAAAGTTTAGCTGACGAGCAGTACTTC. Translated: CASKSLADEQYF.

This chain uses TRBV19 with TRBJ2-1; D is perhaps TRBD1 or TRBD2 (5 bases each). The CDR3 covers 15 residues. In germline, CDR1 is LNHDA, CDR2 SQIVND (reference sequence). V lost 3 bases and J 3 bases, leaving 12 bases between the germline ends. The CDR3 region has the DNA TGTGCCAGTAGTATTGTATGGGGGTTCTACAATGAGCAGTTCTTC. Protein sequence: CASSIVWGFYNEQFF.

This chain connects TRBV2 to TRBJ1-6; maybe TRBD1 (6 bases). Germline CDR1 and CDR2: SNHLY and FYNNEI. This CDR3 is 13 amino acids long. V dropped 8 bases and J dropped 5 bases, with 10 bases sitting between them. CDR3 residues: CASSGTHNSPLHF. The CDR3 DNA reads TGTGCCAGCTCCGGGACACATAATTCACCCCTCCACTTT.

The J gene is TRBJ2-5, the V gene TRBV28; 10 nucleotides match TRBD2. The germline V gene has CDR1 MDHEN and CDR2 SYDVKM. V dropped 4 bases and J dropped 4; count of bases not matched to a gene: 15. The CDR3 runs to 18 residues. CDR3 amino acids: CASSSLRIAGGRGETQYF. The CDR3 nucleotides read TGTGCCAGCAGTTCCCTCCGGATAGCGGGGGGAAGGGGAGAGACCCAGTACTTC.

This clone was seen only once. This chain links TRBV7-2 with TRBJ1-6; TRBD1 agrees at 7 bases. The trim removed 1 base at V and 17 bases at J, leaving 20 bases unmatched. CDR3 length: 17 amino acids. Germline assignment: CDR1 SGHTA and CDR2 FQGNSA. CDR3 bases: TGTGCCAGCAGCTTAGGGGGGAGGGAGACAGGGCCGAAGGGGTTCCACTTT. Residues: CASSLGGRETGPKGFHF.

The chain's CDR3 is CASSLWAGNYEQYF. The CDR3 nucleotides read TGTGCCAGCAGTTTATGGGCAGGGAACTACGAGCAGTACTTC. The rearrangement joins TRBV28 to TRBJ2-7; TRBD1 is a possible D gene (5 bases). Germline V gene lookup returns CDR1 MDHEN and CDR2 SYDVKM. V lost 0 bases and J lost 3, with 9 bases in between. CDR3 length: 14 residues.

The CDR3 protein is CAWSRRYNPTYEQYF. Here the CDR3 DNA reads TGTGCCTGGAGTAGGAGGTACAACCCTACCTACGAGCAGTACTTC. The chain joins TRBV30 to TRBJ2-7, with D possibly TRBD2 on 5 matching bases. The CDR3 length is 15 residues. The V gene's germline CDR1 is GTSNPN and CDR2 SVGIG (reference sequence). Trimming shortened V by 2 bases and J by 2 bases, and 16 bases separated the two germline ends.

CDR3 nucleotides: TGTGCCAGCTCACTACAGCGAAGCAATCAGCCCCAGCATTTT. It codes for CASSLQRSNQPQHF. The J gene is TRBJ1-5, the V gene TRBV18; the D is unclear. CDR3 length: 14 residues. V was trimmed by 4 bases and J by 1 base, leaving 8 bases between them. Germline assignment: CDR1 KGHSH and CDR2 LQKENI.

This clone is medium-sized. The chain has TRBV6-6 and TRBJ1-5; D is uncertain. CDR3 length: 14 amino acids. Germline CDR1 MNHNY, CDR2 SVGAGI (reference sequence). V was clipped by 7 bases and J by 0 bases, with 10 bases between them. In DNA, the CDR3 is TGTGCCAGCACCCACAGCGATAGCAATCAGCCCCAGCATTTT. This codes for CASTHSDSNQPQHF.

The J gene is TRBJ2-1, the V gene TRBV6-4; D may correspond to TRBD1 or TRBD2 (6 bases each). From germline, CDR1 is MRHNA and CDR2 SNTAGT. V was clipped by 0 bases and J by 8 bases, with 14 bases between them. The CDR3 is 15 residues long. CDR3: CASSDSEQGGDEQFF. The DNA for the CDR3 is TGTGCCAGCAGTGACTCAGAACAGGGAGGCGATGAGCAGTTCTTC.

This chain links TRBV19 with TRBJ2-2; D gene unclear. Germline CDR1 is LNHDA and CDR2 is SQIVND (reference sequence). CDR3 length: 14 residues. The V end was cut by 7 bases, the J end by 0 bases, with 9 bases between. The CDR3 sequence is CASTRAANTGELFF. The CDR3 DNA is TGTGCCAGTACCCGGGCCGCGAACACCGGGGAGCTGTTTTTT.